The entry below gives a single T cell receptor (beta chain) sequence along with its context. Its cognate antigen is unknown. At one end the junction does not follow the germline gene, possibly because of a read error. This entry is derived from a study of lymphopenia after photon versus proton radiotherapy. The CDR3 has 13 residues. CDR1 is SGHAT, CDR2 FQNNGV, per germline. TCRdb keeps only in-frame clones here, not all; method: immunoSEQ multiplex PCR. The sample includes around 20,000 clones, around 89% of them seen just once. Study outcomes and limitations: Under photons, naive T cells and diversity fell while effector/memory populations rose. Only patients who died were analyzed for survival; proton advantage is unproven. Post-nadir diversity loss with photons came from oligoclonal expansion, particularly CD8+ Temra cells. A bigger post-nadir fall in TCR diversity correlated inversely with survival time in deceased patients.

The sample was peripheral blood, taken from a patient treated with proton-based radiotherapy. This sequence was found in a man of 80 years or more with esophageal cancer. This rearrangement joins TRBV11-2 to TRBJ1-1, with 7 bases identical to TRBD1. Here the CDR3 reads CASSPDWEGAMLF. CDR3 coding DNA: TGTGCCAGCAGCCCTGACTGGGAGGGGGCTATGCTCTTT.